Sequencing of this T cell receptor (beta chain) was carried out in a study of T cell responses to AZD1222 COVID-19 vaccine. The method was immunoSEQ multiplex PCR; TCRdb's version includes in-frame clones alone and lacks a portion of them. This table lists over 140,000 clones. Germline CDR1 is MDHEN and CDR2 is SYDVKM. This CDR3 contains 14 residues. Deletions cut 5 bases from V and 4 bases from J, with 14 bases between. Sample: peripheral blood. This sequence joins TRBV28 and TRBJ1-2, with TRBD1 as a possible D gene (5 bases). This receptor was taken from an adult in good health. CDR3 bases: TGTGCCAGCAGTCGCCCGGGCAGGGCCTATGGCTACACCTTC. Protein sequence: CASSRPGRAYGYTF.